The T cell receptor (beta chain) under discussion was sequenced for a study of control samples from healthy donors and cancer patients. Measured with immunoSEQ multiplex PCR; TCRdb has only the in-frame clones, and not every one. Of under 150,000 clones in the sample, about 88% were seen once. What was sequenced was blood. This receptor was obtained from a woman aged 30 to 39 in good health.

The CDR3 is CASSPMGSGTYEQYF. In DNA, the CDR3 is TGTGCCAGCTCACCAATGGGTAGCGGGACCTACGAGCAGTACTTC. This rearrangement joins TRBV18 to TRBJ2-7; the match to TRBD2 covers 8 bases. The V and J ends lost 2 bases and 2 bases, in that order; junction bases with no gene match: 5. Germline CDR1 KGHSH, CDR2 LQKENI. The CDR3 loop spans 15 amino acids. The full variable domain, completed using reference TRBV18 and TRBJ2-7, is NAGVMQNPRHLVRRRGQEARLRCSPMKGHSHVYWYRQLPEEGLKFMVYLQKENIIDESGMPKERFSAEFPKEGPSILRIQQVVRGDSAAYFCASSPMGSGTYEQYFGPGTRLTVT.